The sequence of this T cell receptor beta chain was determined in a study of PD-L1 blockade in urothelial cancer. The wider study: Blood samples had a median of around 140,000 T cells, tens of thousands of unique TCRs, and clonality about 0.074. The study, taken as a whole, reports: Tumor-associated clones in blood expanded more at 3 weeks in durable-benefit patients.

About this clone: Its antigen is not known.

V lost 1 base and J lost 9, with 7 bases in between. Germline V CDR1 and CDR2: SEHNR, FQNEAQ (reference sequence). The CDR3 is 11 residues long. The templates were synthetic TCR analogs, and they were spiked into each PCR. The assay was immunoSEQ multiplex PCR, and TCRdb's table has in-frame clones only and misses some. The sample shows 46,000 or so clones, about 85% of them seen only once. This clonotype was obtained from a man in his fifties or sixties with urothelial cancer. The chain carries TRBV7-9 and TRBJ2-7; tentative D call: TRBD1 (6 bases). The specimen was PBMCs, collected around atezolizumab (anti-PD-L1) treatment. The CDR3 is CASSLDRVQYF. The CDR3, as DNA: TGTGCCAGCAGCTTAGACAGGGTGCAGTACTTC. Using reference TRBV7-9 and TRBJ2-7 for the parts outside the CDR3, the full variable domain is DTGVSQNPRHKITKRGQNVTFRCDPISEHNRLYWYRQTLGQGPEFLTYFQNEAQLEKSRLLSDRFSAERPKGSFSTLEIQRTEQGDSAMYLCASSLDRVQYFGPGTRLTVT.